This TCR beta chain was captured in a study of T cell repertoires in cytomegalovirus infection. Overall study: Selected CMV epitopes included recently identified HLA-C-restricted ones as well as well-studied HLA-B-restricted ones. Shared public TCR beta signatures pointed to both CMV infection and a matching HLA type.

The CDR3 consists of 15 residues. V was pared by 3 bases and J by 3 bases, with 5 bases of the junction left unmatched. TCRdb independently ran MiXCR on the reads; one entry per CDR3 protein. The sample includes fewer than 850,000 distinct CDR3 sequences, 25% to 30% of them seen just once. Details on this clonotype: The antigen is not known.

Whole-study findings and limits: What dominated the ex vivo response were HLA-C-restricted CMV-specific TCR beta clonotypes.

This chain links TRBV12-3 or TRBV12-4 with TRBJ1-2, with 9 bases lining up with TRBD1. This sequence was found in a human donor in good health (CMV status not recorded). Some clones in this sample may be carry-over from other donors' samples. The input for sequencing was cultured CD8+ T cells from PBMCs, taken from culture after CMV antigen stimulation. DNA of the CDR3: TGTGCCAGCAGTTTGGGGGACAGGGAGCACTATGGCTACACCTTC. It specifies CASSLGDREHYGYTF.